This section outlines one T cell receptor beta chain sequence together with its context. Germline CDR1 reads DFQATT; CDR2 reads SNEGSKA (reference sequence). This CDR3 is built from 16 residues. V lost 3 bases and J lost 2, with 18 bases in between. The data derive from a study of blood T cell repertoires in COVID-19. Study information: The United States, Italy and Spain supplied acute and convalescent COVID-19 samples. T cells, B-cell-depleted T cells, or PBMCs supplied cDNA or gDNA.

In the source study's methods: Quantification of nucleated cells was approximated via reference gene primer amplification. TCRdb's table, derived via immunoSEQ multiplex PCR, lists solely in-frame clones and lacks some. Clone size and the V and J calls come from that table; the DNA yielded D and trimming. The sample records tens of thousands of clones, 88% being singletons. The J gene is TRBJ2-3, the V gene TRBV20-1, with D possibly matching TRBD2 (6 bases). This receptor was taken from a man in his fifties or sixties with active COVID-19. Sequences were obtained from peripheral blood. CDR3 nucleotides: TGCAGTGCTAGTCAAAGACTAGTGGAAGACACAGATACGCAGTATTTT. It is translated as CSASQRLVEDTDTQYF.